This T cell receptor (beta chain) appears in the sequencing data of a study of T cell responses to AZD1222 COVID-19 vaccine. The CDR3 is 14 residues long. V lost 5 bases, J lost 5 bases, and 6 bases stayed unmatched. CDR1 and CDR2 from the germline V gene are LNHDA and SQIVND (reference sequence). Measured with immunoSEQ multiplex PCR; TCRdb has only the in-frame clones, and not every one. The sample records roughly 100,000 clones, 85% to 90% being singletons. Note on this clone: Its antigen is undetermined.

The study's findings and limits: Just 5 or 6 AZD1222 recipients tested seropositive at baseline. Clonal diversity may have been underestimated in mostly white British donors. Distributed over spike, vaccine-associated CD4 TCRs predominated at 160-218 and 743-854.

This sequence originates from an adult in good health. Sequences were derived from peripheral blood, sampled on day 0 of AZD1222 vaccination. The chain recombines TRBV19 with TRBJ1-1; 9 bases fit TRBD1. CDR3 DNA: TGTGCCAGTAGTCCGGGACAGGGAGGGACTGAAGCTTTCTTT. Its protein is CASSPGQGGTEAFF. The full variable domain, in which reference TRBV19 and TRBJ1-1 provide the parts outside the CDR3, is DGGITQSPKYLFRKEGQNVTLSCEQNLNHDAMYWYRQDPGQGLRLIYYSQIVNDFQKGDIAEGYSVSREKKESFPLTVTSAQKNPTAFYLCASSPGQGGTEAFFGQGTRLTVV.